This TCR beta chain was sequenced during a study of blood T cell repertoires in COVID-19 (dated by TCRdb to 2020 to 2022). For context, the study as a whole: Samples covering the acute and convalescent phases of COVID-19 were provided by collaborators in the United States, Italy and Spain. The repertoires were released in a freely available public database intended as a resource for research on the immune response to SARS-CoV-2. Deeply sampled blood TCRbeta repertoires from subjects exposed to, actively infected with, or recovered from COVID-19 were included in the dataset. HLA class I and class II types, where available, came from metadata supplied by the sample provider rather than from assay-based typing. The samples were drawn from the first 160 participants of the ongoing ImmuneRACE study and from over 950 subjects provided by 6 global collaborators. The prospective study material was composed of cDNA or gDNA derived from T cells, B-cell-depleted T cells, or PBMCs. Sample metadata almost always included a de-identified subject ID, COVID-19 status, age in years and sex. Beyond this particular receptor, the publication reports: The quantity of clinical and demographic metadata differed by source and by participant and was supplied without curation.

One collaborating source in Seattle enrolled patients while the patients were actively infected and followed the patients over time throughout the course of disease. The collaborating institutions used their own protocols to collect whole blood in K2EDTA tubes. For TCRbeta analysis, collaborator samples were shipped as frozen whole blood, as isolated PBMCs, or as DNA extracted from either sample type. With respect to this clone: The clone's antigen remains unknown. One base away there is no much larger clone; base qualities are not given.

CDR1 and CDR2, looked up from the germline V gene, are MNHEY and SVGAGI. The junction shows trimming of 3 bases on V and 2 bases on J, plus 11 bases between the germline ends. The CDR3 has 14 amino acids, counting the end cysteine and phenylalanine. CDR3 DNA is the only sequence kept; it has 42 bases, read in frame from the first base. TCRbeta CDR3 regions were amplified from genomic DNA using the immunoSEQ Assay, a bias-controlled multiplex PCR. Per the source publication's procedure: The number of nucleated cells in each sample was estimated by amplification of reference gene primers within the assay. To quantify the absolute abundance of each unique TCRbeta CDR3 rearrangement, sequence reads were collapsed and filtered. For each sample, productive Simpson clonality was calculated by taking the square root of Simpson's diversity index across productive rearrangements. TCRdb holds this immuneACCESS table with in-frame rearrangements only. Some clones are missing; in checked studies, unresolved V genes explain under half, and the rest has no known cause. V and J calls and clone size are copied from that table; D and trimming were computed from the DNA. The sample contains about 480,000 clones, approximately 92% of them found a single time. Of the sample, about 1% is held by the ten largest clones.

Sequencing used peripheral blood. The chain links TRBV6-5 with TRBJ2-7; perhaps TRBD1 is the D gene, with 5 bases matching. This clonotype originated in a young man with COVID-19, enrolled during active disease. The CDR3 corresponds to CASSYLAGTYEQYF. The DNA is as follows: TGTGCCAGCAGTTATCTTGCAGGGACCTACGAGCAGTACTTC.